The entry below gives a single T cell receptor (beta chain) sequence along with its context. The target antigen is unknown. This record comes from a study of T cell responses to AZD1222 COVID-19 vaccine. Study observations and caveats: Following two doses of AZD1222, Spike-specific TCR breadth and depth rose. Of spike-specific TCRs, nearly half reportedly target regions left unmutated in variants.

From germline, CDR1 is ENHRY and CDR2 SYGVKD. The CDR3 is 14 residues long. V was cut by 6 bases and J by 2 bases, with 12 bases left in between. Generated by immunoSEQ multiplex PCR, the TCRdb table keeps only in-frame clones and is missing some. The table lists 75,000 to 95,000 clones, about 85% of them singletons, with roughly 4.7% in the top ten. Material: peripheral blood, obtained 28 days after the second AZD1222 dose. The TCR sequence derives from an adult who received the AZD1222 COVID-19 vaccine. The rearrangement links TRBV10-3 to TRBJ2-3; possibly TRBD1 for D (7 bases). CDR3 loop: CAISGGGNTDTQYF. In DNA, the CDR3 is TGTGCCATCAGCGGAGGGGGCAACACAGATACGCAGTATTTT.